There are a few counts of the clone carrying this TCR beta chain. Its target is not known. This record comes from a study of identical twins. Findings of the study overall: Analyses of zero insertions could be partly confounded by invariant MAIT and iNKT cells.

Unique molecular identifiers were present on the cDNA, and a universal primer site came from template switching. TCRdb redid the calling of the 5' RACE reads with MiXCR, one entry per CDR3 protein. Of just over 450,000 distinct CDR3 sequences detected, 13% to 15% appear once; the ten largest clones hold about 0.54%. The ends were cut back, 3 bases at V and 0 bases at J, with 8 bases in the middle. Germline-derived CDR1 and CDR2 are SGHTA and FQGTGA. The CDR3 loop spans 15 amino acids. Another study also made use of these data, one on yellow fever vaccine responses in identical twins.

The specimen sequenced was CD4+ T cells sorted from blood. The clonotype comes from a woman in her late teens or twenties in good health. The J gene is TRBJ2-2, the V gene TRBV7-3; no clear D. The CDR3 DNA reads TGTGCCAGCAGCTTCCGTGGAGCGAACACCGGGGAGCTGTTTTTT. This translates into CASSFRGANTGELFF.